This paragraph covers one T cell receptor (beta chain) sequence. The antigen remains undetermined. This entry comes from a study of vaccination effects on CD4 cells after COVID-19. With 2 bases removed from V and 0 bases from J, the gap between germline ends came to 10 bases. CDR1 is SGHTA, CDR2 FQGNSA, per germline. The CDR3 has 15 amino acids. The repertoire was sequenced with immunoSEQ multiplex PCR; TCRdb's copy has only in-frame clones and lacks some. The top ten hold under 2.5% of the sample, which has around 66,000 clones, roughly 81% seen once. Isolating CD4+ T cells followed less than 11 days of culture. Each participant was administered two doses of either the BNT162b2 or the mRNA-1273 vaccine.

Sequenced material: CD4+ T cells from PBMCs cultured without peptide, taken after COVID-19 vaccination. This chain connects TRBV7-2 to TRBJ2-5; unclear D gene. The receptor's source is a human donor who received a COVID-19 vaccine. CDR3 residues: CASSLRATYQETQYF. The CDR3 DNA follows: TGTGCCAGCAGCTTAAGGGCCACGTACCAAGAGACCCAGTACTTC. The full variable domain, with the rest looked up from reference TRBV7-2 and TRBJ2-5, is GAGVSQSPSNKVTEKGKDVELRCDPISGHTALYWYRQSLGQGLEFLIYFQGNSAPDKSGLPSDRFSAERTGGSVSTLTIQRTQQEDSAVYLCASSLRATYQETQYFGPGTRLLVL.